These T cell receptor beta chains were read from a single sample in a study of T-cell reconstitution after alpha-beta-depleted transplantation in children. MiXCR, applied by TCRdb to the PCR reads, yields one record per CDR3 protein. The sample shows some 240,000 distinct CDR3 sequences, 9% to 10% of them seen only once. Sequencing was performed on PBMCs from the stem cell graft donor, taken from the stem cell graft. Receptors were obtained from a human donor who donated a stem cell graft to a child with SCID. The CDR3 runs from the conserved cysteine through the conserved F or W. The D gene is left open where the match is weak. Size is omitted from some rows. Given values are once, few, many or a class for expanded clones.

J: TRBJ2-6
size: many
D: NA
V: TRBV5-6
DNA: TGTGCCAGCAGTGGAGGGTCCGGGGCCAACGTCCTGACTTTC
CDR3: CASSGGSGANVLTF

J: TRBJ2-7
size: many
D: TRBD1
V: TRBV12-3/TRBV12-4
DNA: TGTGCCAGCAGACTAGACAGGGGCTTCGACGAGCAGTACTTC
CDR3: CASRLDRGFDEQYF

J: TRBJ2-7
size: NA
D: NA
V: TRBV5-5
DNA: TGTGCCAGCAGCTTGGATCATTACGAGCAGTACTTC
CDR3: CASSLDHYEQYF

J: TRBJ1-2
size: many
D: NA
V: TRBV5-1
DNA: TGCGCCAGCAGCTTCACGGGGGACCTCTATGGCTACACCTTC
CDR3: CASSFTGDLYGYTF

J: TRBJ2-2
size: many
D: TRBD1
V: TRBV10-3
DNA: TGTGCCATCAGACCCGGGACAGGGGCCACCGGGGAGCTGTTTTTT
CDR3: CAIRPGTGATGELFF

J: TRBJ2-7
size: many
D: NA
V: TRBV20-1
DNA: TGCAGTGCTAGAGAAAATATTGCTAGCGCCCCGTCCTACGAGCAGTACTTC
CDR3: CSARENIASAPSYEQYF

J: TRBJ1-6
size: many
D: NA
V: TRBV5-5
DNA: TGTGCCAGCAGCGGCCCCGGGACATCCGAACCCCTCCACTTT
CDR3: CASSGPGTSEPLHF

J: TRBJ1-4
size: many
D: NA
V: TRBV19
DNA: TGTGCCAGTAGTCGGGATGTACGGGAGGAAAAACTGTTTTTT
CDR3: CASSRDVREEKLFF

J: TRBJ2-2
size: many
D: TRBD2
V: TRBV4-2
DNA: TGTGCCAGCAGCCTGGGACTAGCGGGGGTTGCCGGGGAGCTGTTTTTT
CDR3: CASSLGLAGVAGELFF

J: TRBJ2-2
size: many
D: TRBD2
V: TRBV27
DNA: TGTGCCAGCAGTTTAACTGGGGGGGTCTACCAAGGGGAGCTGTTTTTT
CDR3: CASSLTGGVYQGELFF

J: TRBJ2-5
size: many
D: TRBD1
V: TRBV28
DNA: TGTGCCAGCAGTTTAAACAGGGGAGAGACCCAGTACTTC
CDR3: CASSLNRGETQYF

J: TRBJ2-5
size: few
D: TRBD2
V: TRBV5-5
DNA: TGTGCCAGCAGCTGGGCCGTGGCTAGCGGATATGGGGAGTACTTC
CDR3: CASSWAVASGYGEYF